Presented here are 28 T cell receptor beta chains from one specimen sequenced in a study of blood T cell repertoires in COVID-19. Assay: immunoSEQ multiplex PCR; the TCRdb copy retains only in-frame clones and omits some. The sample records under 200,000 clones, roughly nine tenths being singletons. The sample taken for sequencing was peripheral blood. These receptors were collected from a woman between 55 and 75 years old with COVID-19, enrolled during active disease.

A remark on this clone: Other nucleotide sequences in the sample specify the same CDR3. The J gene is TRBJ1-5, the V gene TRBV18; D may be TRBD1 (5 bases). The CDR3 length is 14 residues. Trimming took off 2 bases at V and 4 bases at J, with 9 bases between the two ends. Germline V gene lookup returns CDR1 KGHSH and CDR2 LQKENI. CDR3 region: CASSPGQTNQPQHF. The CDR3 region has the DNA TGTGCCAGCTCACCAGGACAAACAAATCAGCCCCAGCATTTT.

The CDR3 nucleotides read TGTGCCAGCAGGACCCTCGGCGGGAGGGGCACTGAAGCTTTCTTT. Encoded protein: CASRTLGGRGTEAFF. The V call is TRBV28, the J call TRBJ1-1; D might be TRBD1 (5 bases). Germline V gene lookup returns CDR1 MDHEN and CDR2 SYDVKM. This CDR3 is built from 15 residues. V dropped 6 bases and J dropped 4 bases, with 18 bases sitting between them.

The chain employs TRBV13 and TRBJ1-5; D is possibly TRBD1 (5 bases). Deletions cut 0 bases from V and 2 bases from J, with 17 bases between. Germline V lookup: CDR1 PRHDT, CDR2 FYEKMQ (reference sequence). The CDR3 is 18 amino acids. The CDR3, as DNA: TGTGCCAGCAGCTTAGGAGGCAGGGAGGGCGTTGGCAATCAGCCCCAGCATTTT. Amino acids: CASSLGGREGVGNQPQHF.

The chain employs TRBV7-6 and TRBJ2-2; 14 nucleotides match TRBD2. Germline CDR1 reads SGHVS; CDR2 reads FNYEAQ. Trimming took 3 bases from V and 3 from J; bases not matched to a gene: 6. This CDR3 contains 18 residues. As DNA, the CDR3 is TGTGCCAGCAGCTTGAGGACTAGCGGGAGGCAATACACCGGGGAGCTGTTTTTT. Its translation: CASSLRTSGRQYTGELFF.

The sample holds one count of this clone. The chain couples TRBV19 to TRBJ1-2; no reliable D call. The V end lost 8 bases, the J end lost 10 bases, and 14 bases lay between the germline ends. Germline-derived CDR1 and CDR2 are LNHDA and SQIVND (reference sequence). The CDR3 sequence is 11 residues long. CDR3 in DNA: TGTGCCAGTTGGAGTAGGATCCACTACACCTTC. Protein: CASWSRIHYTF.

J is TRBJ2-1 and V is TRBV19, with 10 bases matching TRBD2. The CDR3 contains 13 residues. Per the germline V gene, CDR1 is LNHDA and CDR2 is SQIVND (reference sequence). V trimming: 8 bases; J trimming: 6 bases; junction bases outside the gene matches: 4. CDR3 nucleotides: TGTGCCAGTGGGCTAGCGGGGGTCAATGAGCAGTTCTTC. It codes for CASGLAGVNEQFF.

V and J are TRBV9 and TRBJ2-2, with D tentatively TRBD1 (6 bases). The germline CDR1 and CDR2 sequences are SGDLS and YYNGEE. Between the trimmed V and J ends, which lost 2 bases and 1 base, there was a span of 12 bases. This CDR3 has 16 residues. CDR3 in amino acids: CASSVPPDRNTGELFF. The CDR3 DNA sequence: TGTGCCAGCAGCGTCCCCCCGGACAGGAACACCGGGGAGCTGTTTTTT.

CDR3 DNA sequence: TGTGCCAGCAGCTGGGGGGACGACGGGGAGACCCAGTACTTC. As protein: CASSWGDDGETQYF. This rearrangement joins TRBV13 to TRBJ2-5; tentatively, D is TRBD2 (6 bases). The CDR3 extends over 14 amino acids. Germline CDR1 is PRHDT and CDR2 is FYEKMQ (reference sequence). The V gene lost 4 bases and the J gene lost 5 bases, with 14 bases spanning the gap. The full variable domain, completed using reference TRBV13 and TRBJ2-5, is AAGVIQSPRHLIKEKRETATLKCYPIPRHDTVYWYQQGPGQDPQFLISFYEKMQSDKGSIPDRFSAQQFSDYHSELNMSSLELGDSALYFCASSWGDDGETQYFGPGTRLLVL.

J is TRBJ2-6 and V is TRBV18, with D perhaps matching TRBD1 (5 bases). The CDR3 loop spans 15 amino acids. Between the trimmed V and J ends, which lost 3 bases and 4 bases, there was a span of 10 bases. CDR1 KGHSH and CDR2 LQKENI come from the germline V gene. The CDR3 nucleotides read TGTGCCAGCTCACCGACAGTTCGCGGGGCCAACGTCCTGACTTTC. This gives the protein CASSPTVRGANVLTF.

V gene TRBV7-2 combines with J gene TRBJ2-1, with D possibly TRBD2 on 5 matching bases. Germline CDR1 is SGHTA and CDR2 is FQGNSA. Trimming removed 4 bases from V and 3 bases from J, with 13 bases in between. The CDR3 has 15 amino acids. The CDR3 loop reads CASSSGLLLYNEQFF. In DNA, the CDR3 is TGTGCCAGCAGCTCCGGACTCCTACTCTACAATGAGCAGTTCTTC.

The rearrangement links TRBV2 to TRBJ2-7; 7 nucleotides line up with TRBD1. This CDR3 has 13 amino acids. J lost 7 bases, V lost 0 bases, and 3 bases had no gene match. Looked up from germline, CDR1 is SNHLY and CDR2 is FYNNEI. Here the CDR3 reads CASSEATGWEQYF. The CDR3 DNA reads TGTGCCAGCAGTGAAGCGACAGGGTGGGAGCAGTACTTC.

The sample holds one count of this clone. The rearrangement links TRBV5-4 to TRBJ1-2; 7 bases fit TRBD1. Trimming at V came to 3 bases and at J to 2 bases, leaving 7 bases not matched to a gene. There are 15 residues in the CDR3. Germline V gene data show CDR1 as SGHNT and CDR2 as YYREEE (reference sequence). The CDR3 nucleotides read TGTGCCAGCAGCTACATCGACAGGGTCAACTATGGCTACACCTTC. This sequence encodes CASSYIDRVNYGYTF. The entire variable domain, with the rest obtained from reference TRBV5-4 and TRBJ1-2, is as follows: ETGVTQSPTHLIKTRGQQVTLRCSSQSGHNTVSWYQQALGQGPQFIFQYYREEENGRGNFPPRFSGLQFPNYSSELNVNALELDDSALYLCASSYIDRVNYGYTFGSGTRLTVV.

The rearrangement joins TRBV7-9 to TRBJ2-7; D possibly corresponds to TRBD1 (6 bases). Trimming left V 5 bases short and J 6 bases short, with 17 bases between. This CDR3 comprises 14 residues. The V gene's germline CDR1 is SEHNR and CDR2 FQNEAQ (reference sequence). The CDR3 loop is CASSNRDTFSEQYF. CDR3 DNA sequence: TGTGCCAGCAGCAACCGGGACACTTTTTCCGAGCAGTACTTC. Full variable domain (missing parts from reference TRBV7-9 and TRBJ2-7): DTGVSQNPRHKITKRGQNVTFRCDPISEHNRLYWYRQTLGQGPEFLTYFQNEAQLEKSRLLSDRFSAERPKGSFSTLEIQRTEQGDSAMYLCASSNRDTFSEQYFGPGTRLTVT.

This chain links TRBV12-3 or TRBV12-4 with TRBJ2-7; possible D gene TRBD1, 5 bases. V was cut by 7 bases and J by 6 bases, with 16 bases left in between. The CDR3 spans 13 residues. This CDR3 reads CASTIIQGSEQYF. CDR3 coding DNA: TGTGCCAGCACCATTATCCAGGGTAGCGAGCAGTACTTC.

This chain connects TRBV7-2 to TRBJ1-2; the match to TRBD1 covers 7 bases. CDR3 length equals 13 residues. The V gene's germline CDR1 is SGHTA and CDR2 FQGNSA. Unmatched junction bases numbered 2, after V lost 3 bases and J lost 4 bases. The DNA for the CDR3 is TGTGCCAGCAGCTTCCCAGGGGGCTATGGCTACACCTTC. Its translation: CASSFPGGYGYTF.

This clone was seen a few times. The chain uses TRBV5-1 and TRBJ1-2; possibly TRBD1 for D (5 bases). Trimming took 4 bases from V and 4 from J, leaving 17 bases between them. The CDR3 is 15 residues long. The germline gives CDR1 SGHRS, CDR2 YFSETQ. The CDR3 DNA sequence: TGCGCCAGCAGCCCCACCCTAGACAGAATCTATGGCTACACCTTC. It encodes CASSPTLDRIYGYTF.

This clone was observed a handful of times. This rearrangement joins TRBV10-3 to TRBJ2-7, with 8 bases fitting TRBD2. V shed 0 bases, J shed 3 bases, and the junction held 1 base outside the gene matches. The germline gives CDR1 ENHRY, CDR2 SYGVKD. This CDR3 region has 14 residues. For the CDR3, the DNA is TGTGCCATCAGTGAGTCGGGGACTAGCTACGAGCAGTACTTC. As protein: CAISESGTSYEQYF.

J is TRBJ1-6 and V is TRBV6-4; 9 nucleotides match TRBD1. The CDR3 runs 14 residues. V lost 6 bases and J lost 7; bases outside the gene matches: 4. CDR1 is MRHNA, CDR2 SNTAGT, per germline. The CDR3 nucleotides are TGTGCCAGCAGGGACAGGGGTTGGAATTCACCCCTCCACTTT. Translating it yields CASRDRGWNSPLHF.

This chain joins TRBV6-2 or TRBV6-3 and TRBJ2-7, with a possible D match to TRBD1 (5 bases). This CDR3 contains 15 residues. Trimming shortened V by 4 bases and J by 1 base, and 14 bases separated the two germline ends. The V gene's germline CDR1 is MNHEY and CDR2 SVGEGT. CDR3 in DNA: TGTGCCAGCAGTTCCCCCGGCAGGGCGTCCTACGAGCAGTACTTC. It encodes CASSSPGRASYEQYF.

The table lists this clone with a count of one. The chain has TRBV12-3 or TRBV12-4 and TRBJ2-7; D unresolved. The V end lost 3 bases, the J end lost 4 bases, and 10 bases lay between the germline ends. CDR3 size: 13 residues. The CDR3 region is CASSFSPVYEQYF. DNA for the CDR3: TGTGCCAGCAGTTTTTCCCCTGTATACGAGCAGTACTTC.

In its sample, this clone was seen once. This chain joins TRBV6-5 and TRBJ1-3; D call uncertain. The length of the CDR3 is 15 residues. Trimming removed 5 bases from V and 0 bases from J, with 11 bases in between. CDR1 and CDR2 from the germline V gene are MNHEY and SVGAGI. In DNA form, the CDR3 reads TGTGCCAGCAGTCGCGACGGAGTCTCTGGAAACACCATATATTTT. Its translation is CASSRDGVSGNTIYF.

The count of this clone is one. CDR3 protein: CASSLGTGLSYEQYF. The CDR3 DNA is TGTGCCAGCAGCTTAGGGACAGGTCTATCCTACGAGCAGTACTTC. This chain links TRBV7-2 with TRBJ2-7; TRBD1 aligns across 7 bases. Germline V lookup: CDR1 SGHTA, CDR2 FQGNSA. The CDR3 spans 15 residues. The junction had 4 bases not matched to a gene; V was cut back by 1 base and J by 1 base.

The rearrangement joins TRBV19 to TRBJ2-3, with 13 bases aligning to TRBD2. The CDR3 consists of 15 residues. The J segment lost 3 bases and the V segment lost 5 bases, leaving 2 bases of the junction unmatched. Germline CDR1 reads LNHDA; CDR2 reads SQIVND (reference sequence). The CDR3 region is CASSRTSGRTDTQYF. The CDR3 DNA sequence: TGTGCCAGTAGTCGGACTAGCGGGAGAACAGATACGCAGTATTTT. Full variable domain (rest looked up from reference TRBV19 and TRBJ2-3): DGGITQSPKYLFRKEGQNVTLSCEQNLNHDAMYWYRQDPGQGLRLIYYSQIVNDFQKGDIAEGYSVSREKKESFPLTVTSAQKNPTAFYLCASSRTSGRTDTQYFGPGTRLTVL.

The chain recombines TRBV4-3 with TRBJ2-7, with 9 bases fitting TRBD2. The J segment lost 5 bases and the V segment lost 1 base, leaving 9 bases of the junction unmatched. Looked up from germline, CDR1 is LGHNA and CDR2 is YSLEER. This CDR3 spans 16 amino acids. As DNA, the CDR3 is TGCGCCAGCAGCCAAGGGAGTAGCGGGAGCGTCGACGAGCAGTACTTC. This gives the protein CASSQGSSGSVDEQYF.

This chain joins TRBV19 and TRBJ1-5, with TRBD1 as a possible D gene (5 bases). Trimming cost V 5 bases and J 0 bases, with 11 bases left between them. This CDR3 contains 15 residues. CDR1 is LNHDA, CDR2 SQIVND, per germline (reference sequence). CDR3 DNA sequence: TGTGCCAGTAGTGGACACCTTCTTAGCAATCAGCCCCAGCATTTT. Its protein is CASSGHLLSNQPQHF.

Details on this clone: Other DNA variants within this sample encode the same CDR3. CDR3 sequence reads: CASSPGTSYEQYF. In nucleotides, the CDR3 is TGTGCCAGCAGTCCTGGGACTTCCTACGAGCAGTACTTC. This chain uses TRBV7-3 with TRBJ2-7, with D possibly TRBD2 on 6 matching bases. The CDR3 spans 13 residues. CDR1 SGHTA and CDR2 FQGTGA come from the germline V gene. V lost 6 bases and J 1 base, leaving 10 bases between the germline ends.

The chain joins TRBV4-3 to TRBJ2-6; possibly TRBD1 for D (6 bases). Germline CDR1 is LGHNA and CDR2 is YSLEER. Trimming removed 4 bases at V and 0 bases at J, with 13 bases between. This CDR3 has 17 residues. The CDR3, as DNA: TGCGCCAGCAGCCTAAACACAGGGAGCTCTGGGGCCAACGTCCTGACTTTC. Translation gives CASSLNTGSSGANVLTF.

The chain carries TRBV18 and TRBJ1-5; unclear D gene. This CDR3 contains 13 residues. V shed 2 bases and J shed 8 bases, with 10 bases lying between them. The germline V gene encodes CDR1 KGHSH and CDR2 LQKENI. The CDR3 loop is CASSPGPLEPQHF. In DNA form, the CDR3 reads TGTGCCAGCTCACCAGGGCCCCTGGAGCCCCAGCATTTT.